This TCR beta chain originates from a study of cytomegalovirus exposure and HLA in healthy donors. Whole-study findings and limits: For presence/absence analyses, sequencing depth was assumed to be roughly uniform across donors.

Comment on this clone: Its antigen is currently unknown.

This CDR3 region has 16 residues. Germline V lookup: CDR1 SEHNR, CDR2 FQNEAQ (reference sequence). The ends lost 4 bases at V and 5 bases at J; junction bases unmatched: 9. The PCR had 60 Vbeta and 13 Jbeta primers. Repertoires were generated with immunoSEQ multiplex PCR, while TCRdb's copy carries only in-frame clones and drops some. The data hold some 150,000 clones, with roughly four fifths observed a single time. The sequenced sample was PBMCs. The genes are TRBV7-9 and TRBJ2-1; 9 bases line up with TRBD1. The receptor was derived from a human donor in good health. The CDR3 loop is CASSSFRDRANNEQFF. CDR3 coding DNA: TGTGCCAGCAGCTCATTCCGGGACAGGGCGAACAATGAGCAGTTCTTC.